This TCR beta chain originates from a study of shared clonotypes between healthy human individuals. Germline values: CDR1 SEHNR, CDR2 FQNEAQ (reference sequence). Trimming cost V 3 bases and J 1 base, with 9 bases left between them. This CDR3 spans 14 amino acids. Method: immunoSEQ multiplex PCR; TCRdb's copy keeps in-frame clones and lacks some. The table lists 2 million to 2.5 million clones, approximately 90% of them singletons. The receptor was derived from a young man in good health. Some clones in this sample may be carry-over from other donors' samples. Sequences were obtained from naive CD4+ T cells from PBMCs. Documented subset: CD45RA+ positively selected. J is TRBJ1-1 and V is TRBV7-9; D is unclear. The CDR3 here is CASSFGLTNTEAFF. The CDR3 nucleotides read TGTGCCAGCAGCTTCGGCCTGACGAACACTGAAGCTTTCTTT.